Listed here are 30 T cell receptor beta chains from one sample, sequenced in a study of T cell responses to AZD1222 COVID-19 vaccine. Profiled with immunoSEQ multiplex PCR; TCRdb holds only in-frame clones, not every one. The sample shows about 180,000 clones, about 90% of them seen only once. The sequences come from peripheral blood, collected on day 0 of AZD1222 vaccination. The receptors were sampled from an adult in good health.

The DNA for the CDR3 is TGTGCCAGCAGTTTAGATACGGGGGGGAACACCGGGGAGCTGTTTTTT. It is translated as CASSLDTGGNTGELFF. The chain couples TRBV28 to TRBJ2-2; 7 nucleotides line up with TRBD2. With 2 bases clipped from V and 1 base from J, the junction kept 4 bases outside the gene matches. The CDR3 runs to 16 residues. Germline V gives CDR1 MDHEN, CDR2 SYDVKM.

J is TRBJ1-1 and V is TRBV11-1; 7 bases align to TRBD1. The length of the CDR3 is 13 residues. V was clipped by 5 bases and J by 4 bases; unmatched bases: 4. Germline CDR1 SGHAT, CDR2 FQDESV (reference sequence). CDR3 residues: CASSQDRPTEAFF. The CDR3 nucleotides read TGTGCCAGCAGCCAGGACAGGCCCACTGAAGCTTTCTTT.

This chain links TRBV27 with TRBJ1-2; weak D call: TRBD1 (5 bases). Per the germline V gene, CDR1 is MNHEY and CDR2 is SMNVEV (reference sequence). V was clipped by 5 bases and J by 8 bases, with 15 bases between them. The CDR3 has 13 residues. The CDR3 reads CASSLDSWGGYTF. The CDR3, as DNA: TGTGCCAGCAGTCTCGACAGTTGGGGAGGCTACACCTTC.

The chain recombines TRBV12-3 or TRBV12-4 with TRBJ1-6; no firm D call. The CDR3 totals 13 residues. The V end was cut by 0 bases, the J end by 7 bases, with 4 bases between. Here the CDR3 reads CASSLAQNSPLHF. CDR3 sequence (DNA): TGTGCCAGCAGTTTAGCTCAGAATTCACCCCTCCACTTT.

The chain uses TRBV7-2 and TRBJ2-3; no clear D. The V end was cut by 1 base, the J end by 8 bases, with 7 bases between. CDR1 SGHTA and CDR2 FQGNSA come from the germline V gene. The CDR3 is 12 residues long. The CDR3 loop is CASSLVLGTQYF. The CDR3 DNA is TGTGCCAGCAGCTTAGTATTGGGTACGCAGTATTTT. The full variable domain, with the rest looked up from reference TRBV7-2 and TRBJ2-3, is GAGVSQSPSNKVTEKGKDVELRCDPISGHTALYWYRQSLGQGLEFLIYFQGNSAPDKSGLPSDRFSAERTGGSVSTLTIQRTQQEDSAVYLCASSLVLGTQYFGPGTRLTVL.

Written as DNA, the CDR3 is TGCAGCGTTGAACGGGGACAGGGGGCTGTCTATGGCTACACCTTC. It translates to CSVERGQGAVYGYTF. The genes are TRBV29-1 and TRBJ1-2; 12 bases are shared with TRBD1. From germline, CDR1 is SQVTM and CDR2 ANQGSEA. This CDR3 has 15 residues. V gave up 2 bases and J gave up 4 bases; unmatched junction bases: 5.

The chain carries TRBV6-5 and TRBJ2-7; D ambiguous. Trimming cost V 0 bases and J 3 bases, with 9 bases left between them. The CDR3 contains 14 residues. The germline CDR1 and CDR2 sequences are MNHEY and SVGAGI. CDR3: CASSYSSSIYEQYF. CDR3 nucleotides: TGTGCCAGCAGTTACTCGTCTTCAATCTACGAGCAGTACTTC.

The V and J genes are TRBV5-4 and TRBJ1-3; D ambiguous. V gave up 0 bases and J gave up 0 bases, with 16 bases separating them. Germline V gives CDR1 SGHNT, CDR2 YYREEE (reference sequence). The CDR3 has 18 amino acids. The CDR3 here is CASSLVGLLPSSGNTIYF. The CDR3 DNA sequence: TGTGCCAGCAGCTTGGTTGGCCTCTTACCTAGCTCTGGAAACACCATATATTTT.

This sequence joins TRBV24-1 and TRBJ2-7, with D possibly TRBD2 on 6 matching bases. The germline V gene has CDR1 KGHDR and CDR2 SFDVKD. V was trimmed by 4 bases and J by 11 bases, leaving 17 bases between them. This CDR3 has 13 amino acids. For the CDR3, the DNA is TGTGCCACCAGTGAACCGGGCCGCCCGGGAGAGTACTTC. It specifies CATSEPGRPGEYF.

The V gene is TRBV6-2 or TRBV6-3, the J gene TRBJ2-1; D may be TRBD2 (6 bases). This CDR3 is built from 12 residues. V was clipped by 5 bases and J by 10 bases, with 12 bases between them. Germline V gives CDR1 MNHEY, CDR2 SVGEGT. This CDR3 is CASSLPGLEQFF. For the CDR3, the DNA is TGTGCCAGCAGTCTCCCGGGACTGGAGCAGTTCTTC.

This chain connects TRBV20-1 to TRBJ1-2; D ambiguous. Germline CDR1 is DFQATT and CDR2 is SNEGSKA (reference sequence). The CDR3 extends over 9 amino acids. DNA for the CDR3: TGCAGCCCGGATCAAGGCTACACCTTC. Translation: CSPDQGYTF.

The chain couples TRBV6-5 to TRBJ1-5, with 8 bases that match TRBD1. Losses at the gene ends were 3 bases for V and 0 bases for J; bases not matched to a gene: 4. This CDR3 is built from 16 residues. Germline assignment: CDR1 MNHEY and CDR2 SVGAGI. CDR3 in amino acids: CASSYTGGSSNQPQHF. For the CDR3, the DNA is TGTGCCAGCAGTTATACAGGGGGGTCTAGCAATCAGCCCCAGCATTTT.

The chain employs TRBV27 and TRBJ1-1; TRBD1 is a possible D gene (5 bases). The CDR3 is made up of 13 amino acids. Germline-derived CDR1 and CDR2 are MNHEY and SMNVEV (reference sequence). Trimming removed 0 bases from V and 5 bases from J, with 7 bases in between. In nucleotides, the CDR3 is TGTGCCAGCAGTTTATCGAAGGGGACTGAAGCTTTCTTT. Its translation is CASSLSKGTEAFF.

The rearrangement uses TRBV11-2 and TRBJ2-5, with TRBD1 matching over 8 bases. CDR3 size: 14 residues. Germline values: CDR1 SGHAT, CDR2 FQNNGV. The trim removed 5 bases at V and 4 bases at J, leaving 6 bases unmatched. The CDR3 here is CASSMDRVGETQYF. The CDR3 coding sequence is TGTGCCAGCAGCATGGACAGGGTAGGAGAGACCCAGTACTTC. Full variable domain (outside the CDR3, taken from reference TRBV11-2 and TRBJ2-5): EAGVAQSPRYKIIEKRQSVAFWCNPISGHATLYWYQQILGQGPKLLIQFQNNGVVDDSQLPKDRFSAERLKGVDSTLKIQPAKLEDSAVYLCASSMDRVGETQYFGPGTRLLVL.

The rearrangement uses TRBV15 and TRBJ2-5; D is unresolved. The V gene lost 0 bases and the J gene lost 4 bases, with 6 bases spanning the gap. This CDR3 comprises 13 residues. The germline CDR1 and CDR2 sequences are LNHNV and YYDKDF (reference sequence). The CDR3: CATSRDFGETQYF. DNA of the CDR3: TGTGCCACCAGCAGAGATTTTGGAGAGACCCAGTACTTC.

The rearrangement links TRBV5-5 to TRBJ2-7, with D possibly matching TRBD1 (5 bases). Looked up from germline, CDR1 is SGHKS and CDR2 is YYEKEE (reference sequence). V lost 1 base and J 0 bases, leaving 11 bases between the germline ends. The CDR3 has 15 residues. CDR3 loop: CASSLIQGPSYEQYF. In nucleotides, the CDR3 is TGTGCCAGCAGCTTGATCCAGGGCCCCTCCTACGAGCAGTACTTC.

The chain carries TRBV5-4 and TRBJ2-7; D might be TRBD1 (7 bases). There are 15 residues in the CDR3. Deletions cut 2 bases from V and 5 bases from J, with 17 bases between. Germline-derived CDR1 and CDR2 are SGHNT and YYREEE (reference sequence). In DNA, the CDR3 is TGTGCCAGCAGCTTCACCAGACAGGGAGGAGACGAGCAGTACTTC. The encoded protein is CASSFTRQGGDEQYF. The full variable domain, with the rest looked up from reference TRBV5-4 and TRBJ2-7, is ETGVTQSPTHLIKTRGQQVTLRCSSQSGHNTVSWYQQALGQGPQFIFQYYREEENGRGNFPPRFSGLQFPNYSSELNVNALELDDSALYLCASSFTRQGGDEQYFGPGTRLTVT.

The CDR3 loop is CASSPDTANYGYTF. Here the CDR3 DNA reads TGCGCCAGCAGCCCGGACACTGCTAACTATGGCTACACCTTC. The chain carries TRBV4-3 and TRBJ1-2, with a tentative D call TRBD1 (5 bases). The CDR3 spans 14 residues. The germline V gene encodes CDR1 LGHNA and CDR2 YSLEER. Trimming cost V 4 bases and J 0 bases, with 9 bases left between them.

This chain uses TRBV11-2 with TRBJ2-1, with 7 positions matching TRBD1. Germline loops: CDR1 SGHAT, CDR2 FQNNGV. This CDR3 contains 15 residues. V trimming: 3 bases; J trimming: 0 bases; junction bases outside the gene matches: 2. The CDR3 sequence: CASSFAGGSYNEQFF. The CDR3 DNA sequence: TGTGCCAGCAGCTTTGCAGGGGGCTCCTACAATGAGCAGTTCTTC. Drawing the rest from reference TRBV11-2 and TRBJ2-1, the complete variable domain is EAGVAQSPRYKIIEKRQSVAFWCNPISGHATLYWYQQILGQGPKLLIQFQNNGVVDDSQLPKDRFSAERLKGVDSTLKIQPAKLEDSAVYLCASSFAGGSYNEQFFGPGTRLTVL.

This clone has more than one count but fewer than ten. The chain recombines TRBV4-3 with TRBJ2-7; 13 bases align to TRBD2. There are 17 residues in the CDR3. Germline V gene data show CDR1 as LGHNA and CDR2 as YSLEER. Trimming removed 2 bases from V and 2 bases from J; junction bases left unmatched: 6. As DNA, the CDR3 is TGCGCCAGCAGCCAATCGATAACTAGCGGGAGGGCCTACGAGCAGTACTTC. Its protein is CASSQSITSGRAYEQYF.

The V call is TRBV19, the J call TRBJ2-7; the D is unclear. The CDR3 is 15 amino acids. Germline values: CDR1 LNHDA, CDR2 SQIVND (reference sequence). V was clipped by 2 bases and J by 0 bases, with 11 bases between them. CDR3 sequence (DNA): TGTGCCAGTAGTATATCCGGCAGTTCCTCCTACGAGCAGTACTTC. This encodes CASSISGSSSYEQYF.

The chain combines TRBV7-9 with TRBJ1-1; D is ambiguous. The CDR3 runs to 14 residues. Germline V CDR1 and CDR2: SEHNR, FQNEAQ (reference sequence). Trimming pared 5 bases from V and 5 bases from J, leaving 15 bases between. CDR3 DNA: TGTGCCAGCAGCCCACCTAAGGGAGAAACTGAAGCTTTCTTT. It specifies CASSPPKGETEAFF.

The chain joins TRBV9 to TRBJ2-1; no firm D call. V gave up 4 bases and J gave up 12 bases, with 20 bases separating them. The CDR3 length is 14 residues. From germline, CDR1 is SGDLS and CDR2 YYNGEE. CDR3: CASSPQPQSKGQFF. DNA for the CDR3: TGTGCCAGCAGCCCACAACCCCAAAGTAAGGGGCAGTTCTTC.

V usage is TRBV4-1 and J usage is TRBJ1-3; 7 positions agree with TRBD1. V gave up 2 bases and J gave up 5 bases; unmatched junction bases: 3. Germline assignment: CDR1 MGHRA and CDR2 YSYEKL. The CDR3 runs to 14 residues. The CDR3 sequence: CASSQPGQRNTIYF. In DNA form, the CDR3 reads TGCGCCAGCAGCCAACCGGGACAGAGAAACACCATATATTTT.

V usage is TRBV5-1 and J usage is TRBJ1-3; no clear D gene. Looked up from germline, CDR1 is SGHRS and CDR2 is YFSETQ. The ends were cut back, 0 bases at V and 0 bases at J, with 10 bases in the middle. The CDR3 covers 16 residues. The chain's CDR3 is CASSLGRAGSGNTIYF. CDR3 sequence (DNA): TGCGCCAGCAGCTTGGGGCGGGCTGGCTCTGGAAACACCATATATTTT.

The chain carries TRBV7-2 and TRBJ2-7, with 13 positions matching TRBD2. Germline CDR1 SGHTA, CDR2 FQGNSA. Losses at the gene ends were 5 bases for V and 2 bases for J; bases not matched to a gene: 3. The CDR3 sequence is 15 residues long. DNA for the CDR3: TGTGCCAGCAGCGTGGGACTAGCGGGAACCTACGAGCAGTACTTC. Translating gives CASSVGLAGTYEQYF.

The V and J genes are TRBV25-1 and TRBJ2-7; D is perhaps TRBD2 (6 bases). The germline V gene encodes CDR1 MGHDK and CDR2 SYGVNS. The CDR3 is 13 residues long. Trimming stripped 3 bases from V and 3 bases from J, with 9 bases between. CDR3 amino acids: CASSEGGFYEQYF. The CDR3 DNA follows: TGTGCCAGCAGTGAGGGGGGATTCTACGAGCAGTACTTC.

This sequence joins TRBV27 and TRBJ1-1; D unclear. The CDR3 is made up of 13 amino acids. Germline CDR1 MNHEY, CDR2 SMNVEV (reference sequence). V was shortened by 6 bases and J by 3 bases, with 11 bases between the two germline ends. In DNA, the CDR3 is TGTGCCAGCAGAAAGTTAAGTGACACTGAAGCTTTCTTT. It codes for CASRKLSDTEAFF.

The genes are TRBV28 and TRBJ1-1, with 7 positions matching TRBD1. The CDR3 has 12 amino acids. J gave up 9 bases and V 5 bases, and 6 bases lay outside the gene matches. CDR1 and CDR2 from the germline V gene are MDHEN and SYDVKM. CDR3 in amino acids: CASSTGASQAFF. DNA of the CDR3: TGTGCCAGCAGTACAGGGGCCAGTCAAGCTTTCTTT.

CDR3 DNA: TGTGCCAGCAGCTCGGGGGGAGATACGCAGTATTTT. The encoded protein is CASSSGGDTQYF. The chain combines TRBV11-2 with TRBJ2-3, with TRBD2 matching 7 bases. This CDR3 contains 12 residues. Losses at the gene ends were 4 bases for V and 5 bases for J; bases not matched to a gene: 0. Germline CDR1 SGHAT, CDR2 FQNNGV.